A selection of T cell receptor beta chains follows, all from one sample in a study of metastatic and nonmetastatic thyroid tumors. Via MiXCR, TCRdb re-called the PCR reads. The sample includes approximately 37,000 clones, approximately 16% of them seen just once. The sample was blood. These receptors were collected from a female donor with papillary thyroid cancer or a benign thyroid nodule (not recorded which). Some clones in this sample may be carry-over from other donors' samples. The CDR3 runs from the conserved cysteine through the conserved F or W. A D gene is named only where the DNA matches it firmly. Not all rows give a size; the values are once, few, many and, for expanded clones, a class.

size: NA; length: 14; V: TRBV27; J: TRBJ1-2; D: TRBD1; CDR3: CASSPSHRGGGYTF; DNA: TGTGCCAGCAGTCCATCGCACAGGGGAGGTGGCTACACCTTC
size: many; length: 14; V: TRBV3-1; J: TRBJ1-1; D: NA; CDR3: CASSKQDSNTEAFF; DNA: TGTGCCAGCAGCAAACAGGATTCGAACACTGAAGCTTTCTTT
size: many; length: 14; V: TRBV2; J: TRBJ1-3; D: NA; CDR3: CASSFGGERNTIYF; DNA: TGTGCCAGCAGCTTTGGGGGGGAAAGAAACACCATATATTTT
size: NA; length: 14; V: TRBV5-1; J: TRBJ2-7; D: NA; CDR3: CASSFGQRYDEQYF; DNA: TGCGCCAGCAGCTTCGGGCAGCGGTATGACGAGCAGTACTTC
size: many; length: 14; V: TRBV20-1; J: TRBJ2-7; D: NA; CDR3: CSARMDPSWGEQYF; DNA: TGCAGTGCCCGAATGGACCCCAGCTGGGGCGAGCAGTACTTC
size: many; length: 13; V: TRBV29-1; J: TRBJ1-1; D: TRBD1; CDR3: CSPYRGGNTEAFF; DNA: TGCAGCCCCTACAGGGGGGGGAACACTGAAGCTTTCTTT
size: many; length: 15; V: TRBV6-6; J: TRBJ2-1; D: TRBD2; CDR3: CASSYASGSLDEQFF; DNA: TGTGCCAGCAGTTACGCTAGCGGGAGTCTGGATGAGCAGTTCTTC
size: few; length: 12; V: TRBV11-3; J: TRBJ1-2; D: NA; CDR3: CASSTRPNGYTF; DNA: TGTGCCAGCAGCACTCGGCCCAATGGCTACACCTTC
size: many; length: 17; V: TRBV25-1; J: TRBJ1-3; D: NA; CDR3: CASSEYRPGTSGNTIYF; DNA: TGTGCCAGCAGTGAATATCGTCCCGGGACCTCTGGAAACACCATATATTTT
size: many; length: 13; V: TRBV7-2; J: TRBJ2-7; D: NA; CDR3: CASSPPPSYEQYF; DNA: TGTGCCAGCAGCCCACCCCCGTCTTACGAGCAGTACTTC
size: many; length: 16; V: TRBV13; J: TRBJ2-7; D: NA; CDR3: CASSLLVEAADYEQYF; DNA: TGTGCCAGCAGCTTACTCGTCGAGGCAGCAGACTACGAGCAGTACTTC
size: many; length: 15; V: TRBV20-1; J: TRBJ2-3; D: NA; CDR3: CSARDPGKHTDTQYF; DNA: TGCAGTGCTAGAGATCCCGGGAAACACACAGATACGCAGTATTTT
size: NA; length: 12; V: TRBV30; J: TRBJ1-5; D: TRBD1; CDR3: CAWGDSYQPQHF; DNA: TGTGCCTGGGGGGACAGTTATCAGCCCCAGCATTTT
size: many; length: 10; V: TRBV10-3; J: TRBJ2-7; D: NA; CDR3: CAIPRGMDAF; DNA: TGTGCCATCCCTCGGGGGATGGATGCCTTC
size: NA; length: 15; V: TRBV30; J: TRBJ2-7; D: TRBD1; CDR3: CAWIYPGQGFYEQYF; DNA: TGTGCCTGGATTTATCCGGGACAGGGGTTCTACGAGCAGTACTTC
size: many; length: 13; V: TRBV28; J: TRBJ2-7; D: NA; CDR3: CASSSRAGYEQYF; DNA: TGTGCCAGCAGTTCCCGGGCGGGGTACGAGCAGTACTTC
size: many; length: 13; V: TRBV5-1; J: TRBJ2-5; D: NA; CDR3: CASSPRVMETQYF; DNA: TGCGCCAGCAGCCCCAGGGTAATGGAGACCCAGTACTTC
size: NA; length: 13; V: TRBV7-6; J: TRBJ2-2; D: NA; CDR3: CASSPMNTGELFF; DNA: TGTGCCAGCAGCCCCATGAACACCGGGGAGCTGTTTTTT
size: NA; length: 14; V: TRBV27; J: TRBJ2-7; D: NA; CDR3: CASSTSDRLHEQYF; DNA: TGTGCCAGCAGCACATCCGACAGGCTCCACGAGCAGTACTTC
size: many; length: 14; V: TRBV29-1; J: TRBJ2-3; D: NA; CDR3: CSVERRSSTDTQYF; DNA: TGCAGCGTTGAACGGCGATCTAGCACAGATACGCAGTATTTT
size: many; length: 14; V: TRBV9; J: TRBJ1-1; D: TRBD1; CDR3: CASRKGTGWTEAFF; DNA: TGTGCCAGCAGAAAAGGGACAGGGTGGACTGAAGCTTTCTTT
size: many; length: 13; V: TRBV18; J: TRBJ1-1; D: NA; CDR3: CASSPGQNTEAFF; DNA: TGTGCCAGCTCCCCGGGACAGAACACTGAAGCTTTCTTT
size: medium-sized; length: 14; V: TRBV12-3/TRBV12-4; J: TRBJ2-7; D: TRBD2; CDR3: CASRDSGGSYEQYF; DNA: TGTGCCAGCAGGGATAGCGGGGGGTCCTACGAGCAGTACTTC